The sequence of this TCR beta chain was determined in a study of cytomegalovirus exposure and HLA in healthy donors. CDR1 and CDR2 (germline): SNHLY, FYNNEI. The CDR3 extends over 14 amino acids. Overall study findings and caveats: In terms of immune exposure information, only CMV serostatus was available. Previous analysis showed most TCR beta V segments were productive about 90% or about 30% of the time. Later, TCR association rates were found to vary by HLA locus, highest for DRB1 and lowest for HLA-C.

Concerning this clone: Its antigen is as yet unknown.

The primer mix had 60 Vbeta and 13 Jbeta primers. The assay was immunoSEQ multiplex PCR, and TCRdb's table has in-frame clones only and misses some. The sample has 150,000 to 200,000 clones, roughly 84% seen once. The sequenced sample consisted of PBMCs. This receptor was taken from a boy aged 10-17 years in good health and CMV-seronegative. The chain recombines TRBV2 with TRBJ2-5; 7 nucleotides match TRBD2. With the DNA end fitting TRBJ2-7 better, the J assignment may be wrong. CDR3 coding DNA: TGTGCCAGCGATGAGCGGGATATCTCCTACGAGCAGTACTTC. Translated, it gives CASDERDISYEQYF.